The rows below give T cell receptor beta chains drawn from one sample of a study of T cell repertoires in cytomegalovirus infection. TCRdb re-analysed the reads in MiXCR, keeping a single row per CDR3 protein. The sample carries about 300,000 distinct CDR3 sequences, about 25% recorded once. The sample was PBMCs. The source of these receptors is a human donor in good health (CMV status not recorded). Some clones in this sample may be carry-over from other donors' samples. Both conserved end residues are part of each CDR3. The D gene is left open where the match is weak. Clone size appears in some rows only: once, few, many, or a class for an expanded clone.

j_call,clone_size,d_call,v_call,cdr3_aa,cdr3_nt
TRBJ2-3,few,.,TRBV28,CASSFRGALQYF,TGTGCCAGCAGTTTTCGGGGGGCGCTTCAGTATTTT
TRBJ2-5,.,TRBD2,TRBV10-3,CAIAASGGQETQYF,TGTGCCATCGCGGCTAGCGGGGGGCAAGAGACCCAGTACTTC
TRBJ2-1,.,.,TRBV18,CASSPGGRGSYNEQFF,TGTGCCAGCTCACCAGGGGGAAGGGGCTCCTACAATGAGCAGTTCTTC
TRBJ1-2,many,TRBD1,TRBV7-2,CASSGQGYGYTF,TGTGCCAGCAGCGGACAGGGCTATGGCTACACCTTC
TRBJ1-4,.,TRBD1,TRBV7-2,CASSLHRGGGEKLFF,TGTGCCAGCAGCCTCCACAGGGGAGGAGGAGAAAAACTGTTTTTT
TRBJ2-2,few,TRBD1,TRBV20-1,CSAPGTGNTGELFF,TGCAGTGCTCCCGGGACAGGGAACACCGGGGAGCTGTTTTTT
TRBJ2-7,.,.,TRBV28,CASSLTEPVEQYF,TGTGCCAGCAGTTTAACGGAGCCTGTCGAGCAGTACTTC
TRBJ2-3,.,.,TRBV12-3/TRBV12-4,CASSSHGGDTDTQYF,TGTGCCAGCAGTTCTCACGGGGGAGACACAGATACGCAGTATTTT
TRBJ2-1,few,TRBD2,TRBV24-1,CATSDATSGRAPGEQFF,TGTGCCACCAGTGATGCCACTAGCGGGAGGGCCCCGGGTGAGCAGTTCTTC
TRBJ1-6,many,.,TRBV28,CASSLSGPEGPLHF,TGTGCCAGCAGCTTATCGGGCCCGGAGGGACCCCTCCACTTT
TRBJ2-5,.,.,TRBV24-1,CATSDFIAWYF,TGTGCCACCAGTGATTTTATTGCTTGGTACTTC
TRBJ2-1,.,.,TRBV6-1,CASSDLFNEQFF,TGTGCCAGCAGTGATCTTTTCAATGAGCAGTTCTTC
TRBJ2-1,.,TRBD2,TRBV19,CASSIGREGNEQFF,TGTGCCAGTAGTATCGGCCGGGAGGGAAATGAGCAGTTCTTC
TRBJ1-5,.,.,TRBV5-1,CASSLDGREPQHF,TGCGCCAGCAGCTTGGACGGGCGAGAGCCCCAGCATTTT
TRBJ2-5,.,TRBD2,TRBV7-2,CASSFMAGGTQETQYF,TGTGCCAGCAGCTTCATGGCGGGAGGTACACAAGAGACCCAGTACTTC
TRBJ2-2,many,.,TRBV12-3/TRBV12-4,CASSPGFRTGELFF,TGTGCCAGCAGTCCAGGTTTCCGAACCGGGGAGCTGTTTTTT
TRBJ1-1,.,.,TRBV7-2,CASSRDGIRTEAFF,TGTGCCAGCTCAAGGGACGGAATTCGCACTGAAGCTTTCTTT
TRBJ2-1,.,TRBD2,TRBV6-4,CASSGTSGSSYNEQFF,TGTGCCAGCAGCGGGACTAGCGGGAGCTCCTACAATGAGCAGTTCTTC
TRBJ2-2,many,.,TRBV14,CASSQDTVVLSGELFF,TGTGCCAGCAGCCAAGATACAGTGGTGCTGTCCGGGGAGCTGTTTTTT
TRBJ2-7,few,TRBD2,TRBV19,CATPRDYTYEQYF,TGTGCCACCCCCCGGGACTACACCTACGAGCAGTACTTC
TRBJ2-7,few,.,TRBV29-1,CSGGTSYEQYF,TGCAGCGGGGGGACATCCTACGAGCAGTACTTC
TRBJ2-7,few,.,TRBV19,CASTTKPSYEQYF,TGTGCCAGTACTACGAAGCCCTCCTACGAGCAGTACTTC
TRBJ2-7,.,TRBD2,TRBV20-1,CSASRSSGSYEQYF,TGCAGTGCTAGTCGCTCTAGCGGGTCATACGAGCAGTACTTC
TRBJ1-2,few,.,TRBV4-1,CASSHYGNGYTF,TGCGCCAGCAGCCATTACGGGAACGGCTACACCTTC
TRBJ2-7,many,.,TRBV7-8,CASSLALGGTYEQYF,TGTGCCAGCAGCTTAGCGCTCGGCGGAACCTACGAGCAGTACTTC
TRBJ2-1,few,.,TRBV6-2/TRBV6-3,CASSSPQSNEQFF,TGTGCCAGCAGTAGTCCCCAGAGCAATGAGCAGTTCTTC
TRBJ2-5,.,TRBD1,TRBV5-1,CASSLETGGKETQYF,TGCGCCAGCAGCTTGGAGACAGGGGGCAAAGAGACCCAGTACTTC
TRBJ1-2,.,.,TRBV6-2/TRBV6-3,CASSLRGHFNGYTF,TGTGCCAGCAGCTTACGTGGACATTTCAATGGCTACACCTTC